Below, 32 T cell receptor beta chains from the same sample are listed, as sequenced in a study of cytomegalovirus exposure and HLA in healthy donors. A multiplex PCR was run with 60 Vbeta primers and 13 Jbeta primers. The repertoire was sequenced with immunoSEQ multiplex PCR; TCRdb's copy has only in-frame clones and lacks some. The repertoire consists of around 230,000 clones, with 80% to 90% occurring once and the leading ten covering 0.2% to 0.25%. The sequenced material came from PBMCs. The origin of the receptors is a girl aged 2-10 years in good health and CMV-seronegative.

The chain is built from TRBV4-2 and TRBJ2-5; 8 bases match TRBD2. V trimming: 7 bases; J trimming: 0 bases; junction bases outside the gene matches: 7. The CDR3 totals 15 residues. Germline-derived CDR1 and CDR2 are LGHNA and YNFKEQ. In DNA, the CDR3 is TGTGCCAGCACGAATAGCGGGGCGAACCAAGAGACCCAGTACTTC. Residues: CASTNSGANQETQYF.

The chain employs TRBV18 and TRBJ1-2, with a possible D match to TRBD1 (6 bases). The CDR3 consists of 14 residues. The V gene lost 1 base and the J gene lost 6 bases, with 12 bases spanning the gap. Germline-derived CDR1 and CDR2 are KGHSH and LQKENI. The CDR3 is CASSPQEGGDGYTF. CDR3 sequence (DNA): TGTGCCAGCTCACCACAAGAAGGGGGGGATGGCTACACCTTC.

The chain combines TRBV5-1 with TRBJ2-1, with 9 nucleotides matching TRBD1. The CDR3 consists of 16 residues. After removal of 4 bases from V and 6 bases from J, the junction contained 11 bases not matched to a gene. CDR1 and CDR2 (germline): SGHRS, YFSETQ. The DNA for the CDR3 is TGCGCCAGCAGCGGCGCGCCGGGACAGGGTGCCAATGAGCAGTTCTTC. Amino acids: CASSGAPGQGANEQFF.

This clone was seen only once. The chain couples TRBV19 to TRBJ1-4; no firm D call. The CDR3 has 16 amino acids. The germline V and J ends were trimmed by 3 bases and 5 bases, with 16 bases remaining between them. CDR1 and CDR2 (germline): LNHDA, SQIVND (reference sequence). The CDR3 coding sequence is TGTGCCAGTAGTATTGTTTTGGGCAGGATGAATGAAAAACTGTTTTTT. It encodes CASSIVLGRMNEKLFF.

This clone appeared a single time. This sequence joins TRBV7-8 and TRBJ1-5; D is unresolved. This CDR3 is 12 amino acids long. The germline V and J ends were trimmed by 5 bases and 3 bases, with 5 bases remaining between them. Germline V CDR1 and CDR2: SGHVS, FQNEAQ. CDR3 residues: CASSPINQPQHF. The CDR3 coding sequence is TGTGCCAGCAGCCCAATCAATCAGCCCCAGCATTTT.

The chain joins TRBV5-4 to TRBJ2-3; 8 nucleotides align to TRBD2. V lost 3 bases and J lost 0; bases outside the gene matches: 6. CDR1 is SGHNT and CDR2 is YYREEE in the germline V gene (reference sequence). The CDR3 sequence is 16 residues long. CDR3 nucleotide sequence: TGTGCCAGCAGCTGGGGGGGCGGGGGGAGCACAGATACGCAGTATTTT. Translating gives CASSWGGGGSTDTQYF.

The chain links TRBV6-5 to TRBJ2-2, with TRBD2 matching over 9 bases. CDR1 and CDR2 (germline): MNHEY, SVGAGI. CDR3 length equals 14 residues. V lost 6 bases, J lost 2 bases, and 1 base stayed unmatched. The CDR3 reads CASRTSGNTGELFF. CDR3 coding DNA: TGTGCCAGCAGGACTAGCGGAAACACCGGGGAGCTGTTTTTT.

This clone was seen a single time. A junction end diverges from the germline sequence, so it may reflect a read error. The J gene is TRBJ1-1, the V gene TRBV7-3; 9 bases match TRBD1. The length of the CDR3 is 15 residues. Germline CDR1 reads SGHTA; CDR2 reads FQGTGA. The CDR3 DNA reads as TGTTCCAGCAGCTCCGGACAGGGGCTCGACACTGAAGCTTTCTTT. Translation: CSSSSGQGLDTEAFF.

This chain uses TRBV6-6 with TRBJ1-5, with TRBD1 as a possible D gene (5 bases). The CDR3 sequence is 13 residues long. CDR1 and CDR2 (germline): MNHNY, SVGAGI (reference sequence). V dropped 0 bases and J dropped 7 bases, with 7 bases sitting between them. In nucleotides, the CDR3 is TGTGCCAGCAGTTACTCAGGGGTGCAGCCCCAGCATTTT. Translation gives CASSYSGVQPQHF.

The chain has TRBV7-6 and TRBJ2-7, with 7 positions matching TRBD1. Germline V lookup: CDR1 SGHVS, CDR2 FNYEAQ. The trim removed 5 bases at V and 2 bases at J, leaving 9 bases unmatched. The CDR3 sequence is 15 residues long. This CDR3 is CASSTHRGLTYEQYF. The CDR3 coding sequence is TGTGCCAGCAGCACACACAGGGGATTAACCTACGAGCAGTACTTC.

The CDR3 nucleotides read TGCGCCAGCAGCCAAGGATCTAGCGGGGCCTACGAGCAGTACTTC. The encoded protein is CASSQGSSGAYEQYF. The genes are TRBV4-1 and TRBJ2-7; 9 bases map to TRBD2. Germline CDR1 and CDR2: MGHRA and YSYEKL. The CDR3 is 15 amino acids. J gave up 2 bases and V 1 base, and 3 bases lay outside the gene matches.

The chain carries TRBV7-8 and TRBJ2-1, with TRBD2 identical over 12 bases. The CDR3 extends over 17 amino acids. The V segment lost 5 bases and the J segment 5 bases; nucleotides outside the gene matches: 10. The germline gives CDR1 SGHVS, CDR2 FQNEAQ. CDR3 nucleotides: TGTGCCAGCAGCGAACGTGGACTAGCGGGGACAGACAATGAGCAGTTCTTC. Encoded protein: CASSERGLAGTDNEQFF.

The genes are TRBV19 and TRBJ2-7; the D gene is possibly TRBD2 (6 bases). In germline, CDR1 is LNHDA, CDR2 SQIVND (reference sequence). CDR3 size: 14 residues. The ends were cut back, 1 base at V and 2 bases at J, with 9 bases in the middle. The CDR3 region has the DNA TGTGCCAGTAGTATAGCGGGGGAAACCTACGAGCAGTACTTC. Its protein product is CASSIAGETYEQYF.

The rearrangement joins TRBV5-1 to TRBJ2-7, with 15 bases aligning to TRBD2. V trimming: 3 bases; J trimming: 4 bases; junction bases outside the gene matches: 2. CDR3 length equals 15 residues. Germline V gene lookup returns CDR1 SGHRS and CDR2 YFSETQ. The CDR3 is CASSSGLAGGYEQYF. The DNA of the CDR3 is TGCGCCAGCAGCTCGGGACTAGCGGGAGGTTACGAGCAGTACTTC.

The rearrangement links TRBV23-1 to TRBJ2-1; D may be TRBD1 (6 bases). TRBV23-1 qualifies as an ORF whose function is uncertain. Trimming left V 10 bases short and J 8 bases short, with 24 bases between. CDR3 length: 15 residues. The CDR3 sequence is CATIRLGAVRDEQFF. The CDR3 DNA reads TGCGCCACCATTAGATTGGGGGCAGTGAGGGATGAGCAGTTCTTC.

The chain carries TRBV18 and TRBJ1-3, with D unresolved. The V gene's germline CDR1 is KGHSH and CDR2 LQKENI. This CDR3 region has 16 residues. V lost 2 bases to trimming and J lost 0 bases, with 11 bases between them. Written as DNA, the CDR3 is TGTGCCAGCTCACCAGTACTGGAGAGCTCTGGAAACACCATATATTTT. It yields the protein CASSPVLESSGNTIYF.

The chain is built from TRBV7-2 and TRBJ2-7; 7 bases are shared with TRBD1. J lost 6 bases, V lost 1 base, and 6 bases had no gene match. The germline V gene encodes CDR1 SGHTA and CDR2 FQGNSA. The CDR3 covers 14 residues. In DNA form, the CDR3 reads TGTGCCAGCAGCTTAGACCGGACAGGCCCCGAGCAGTACTTC. Its protein product is CASSLDRTGPEQYF.

The gene calls are TRBV5-8 and TRBJ1-5; possible D gene TRBD1, 5 bases. The CDR3 consists of 14 residues. Germline CDR1 is SGHTS and CDR2 is YDEGEE. Trimming took off 2 bases at V and 7 bases at J, with 13 bases between the two ends. In DNA, the CDR3 is TGTGCCAGCAGCTTAGTCGGGGGAAAGCAGCCCCAGCATTTT. Protein product: CASSLVGGKQPQHF. The full variable domain, in which reference TRBV5-8 and TRBJ1-5 provide the parts outside the CDR3, is EAGVTQSPTHLIKTRGQQATLRCSPISGHTSVYWYQQALGLGLQFLLWYDEGEERNRGNFPPRFSGRQFPNYSSELNVNALELEDSALYLCASSLVGGKQPQHFGDGTRLSIL.

The rearrangement uses TRBV4-1 and TRBJ2-7; 10 bases fit TRBD2. The V gene's germline CDR1 is MGHRA and CDR2 YSYEKL. This CDR3 contains 17 residues. Trimming at V came to 5 bases and at J to 4 bases, leaving 14 bases not matched to a gene. CDR3 DNA sequence: TGCGCCAGCAGCGCTAAGGGAGCGGGGGGGCCTATTTACGAGCAGTACTTC. Encoded protein: CASSAKGAGGPIYEQYF.

The rearrangement uses TRBV6-4 and TRBJ1-5; 7 bases are shared with TRBD1. Germline V gene data show CDR1 as MRHNA and CDR2 as SNTAGT. This CDR3 comprises 14 residues. With V trimmed by 3 bases and J by 6 bases, 5 bases remained unmatched. The CDR3 loop is CASSDPQGCQPQHF. For the CDR3, the DNA is TGTGCCAGCAGTGATCCACAGGGGTGTCAGCCCCAGCATTTT.

The rearrangement links TRBV10-3 to TRBJ1-3; 7 bases agree with TRBD1. CDR1 and CDR2 (germline): ENHRY, SYGVKD. CDR3 length: 15 residues. Unmatched junction bases numbered 3, after V lost 4 bases and J lost 0 bases. CDR3 loop: CAISGDRHSGNTIYF. CDR3 in DNA: TGTGCCATCAGTGGGGACAGACACTCTGGAAACACCATATATTTT.

This rearrangement joins TRBV30 to TRBJ2-3, with 10 bases that match TRBD2. The ends lost 5 bases at V and 7 bases at J; junction bases unmatched: 12. The CDR3 is made up of 15 amino acids. Germline V gene sequence: CDR1 GTSNPN, CDR2 SVGIG (reference sequence). CDR3 sequence (DNA): TGTGCCTGGCGGCTAGCGGGAGCCCCCACGAATACGCAGTATTTT. This encodes CAWRLAGAPTNTQYF.

J is TRBJ1-1 and V is TRBV19; D is unresolved. CDR1 is LNHDA and CDR2 is SQIVND in the germline V gene (reference sequence). V gave up 1 base and J gave up 0 bases, with 6 bases separating them. The CDR3 consists of 14 residues. CDR3 region: CASSIAGLNTEAFF. DNA for the CDR3: TGTGCCAGTAGTATAGCCGGGTTGAACACTGAAGCTTTCTTT. The full variable domain, its missing parts supplied by reference TRBV19 and TRBJ1-1, is DGGITQSPKYLFRKEGQNVTLSCEQNLNHDAMYWYRQDPGQGLRLIYYSQIVNDFQKGDIAEGYSVSREKKESFPLTVTSAQKNPTAFYLCASSIAGLNTEAFFGQGTRLTVV.

The chain recombines TRBV19 with TRBJ1-1; D unresolved. Germline-derived CDR1 and CDR2 are LNHDA and SQIVND (reference sequence). The CDR3 is 16 residues long. Trimming shortened V by 1 base and J by 5 bases, and 17 bases separated the two germline ends. The CDR3 protein is CASSIVVPRARTEAFF. CDR3 coding DNA: TGTGCCAGTAGTATAGTGGTTCCGAGGGCCCGGACTGAAGCTTTCTTT.

In DNA, the CDR3 is TGTGCCAGCAGTTTATCGAGGGGGTCCAATGAGCAGTTCTTC. It specifies CASSLSRGSNEQFF. This sequence joins TRBV27 and TRBJ2-1, with D possibly TRBD1 on 6 matching bases. CDR1 is MNHEY, CDR2 SMNVEV, per germline (reference sequence). Trimming shortened V by 0 bases and J by 6 bases, and 9 bases separated the two germline ends. The CDR3 spans 14 residues.

The chain is built from TRBV14 and TRBJ2-3; tentative D call: TRBD2 (7 bases). The CDR3 contains 15 residues. Trimming cost V 3 bases and J 6 bases, with 16 bases left between them. Germline V gene sequence: CDR1 SGHDN, CDR2 FVKESK. The CDR3 DNA reads as TGTGCCAGCAGCCAGAGGGGGGGCCTCACGGATACGCAGTATTTT. This sequence encodes CASSQRGGLTDTQYF. Using reference TRBV14 and TRBJ2-3 for the parts outside the CDR3, the full variable domain is EAGVTQFPSHSVIEKGQTVTLRCDPISGHDNLYWYRRVMGKEIKFLLHFVKESKQDESGMPNNRFLAERTGGTYSTLKVQPAELEDSGVYFCASSQRGGLTDTQYFGPGTRLTVL.

The chain links TRBV7-3 to TRBJ2-1; D perhaps matches TRBD2 (5 bases). Germline assignment: CDR1 SGHTA and CDR2 FQGTGA. The V end lost 0 bases, the J end lost 8 bases, and 8 bases lay between the germline ends. This CDR3 is built from 13 residues. In DNA, the CDR3 is TGTGCCAGCAGCTTAACATCCGGGGATGAGCAGTTCTTC. Amino acids: CASSLTSGDEQFF.

This chain connects TRBV9 to TRBJ1-1; D is ambiguous. The CDR3 is made up of 14 amino acids. V was clipped by 2 bases and J by 1 base, with 9 bases between them. Germline-derived CDR1 and CDR2 are SGDLS and YYNGEE. For the CDR3, the DNA is TGTGCCAGCAGCGTTGGACTCTCGAACACTGAAGCTTTCTTT. This translates into CASSVGLSNTEAFF.

The genes are TRBV6-5 and TRBJ2-7; 10 nucleotides match TRBD1. Germline V gene lookup returns CDR1 MNHEY and CDR2 SVGAGI. The CDR3 is made up of 16 amino acids. The V and J ends lost 2 bases and 3 bases, in that order; junction bases with no gene match: 7. CDR3 sequence: CASSYQFRDRGYEQYF. Here the CDR3 DNA reads TGTGCCAGCAGTTACCAGTTCCGGGACAGGGGCTACGAGCAGTACTTC.

The chain couples TRBV5-1 to TRBJ2-5, with D unclear. This CDR3 spans 13 amino acids. Germline CDR1 and CDR2: SGHRS and YFSETQ. V lost 1 base and J lost 1, with 5 bases in between. CDR3 bases: TGCGCCAGCAGCTTGTTTCGCCAAGAGACCCAGTACTTC. It specifies CASSLFRQETQYF.

The V gene is TRBV4-1, the J gene TRBJ2-7, with D maybe TRBD1 (5 bases). Trimming removed 0 bases from V and 1 base from J, with 19 bases in between. This CDR3 has 18 amino acids. The V gene's germline CDR1 is MGHRA and CDR2 YSYEKL. CDR3: CASSQDALTWGLSYEQYF. In nucleotides, the CDR3 is TGCGCCAGCAGCCAAGATGCACTCACCTGGGGCCTTTCCTACGAGCAGTACTTC.

The V call is TRBV6-5, the J call TRBJ2-3; 11 positions match TRBD2. V dropped 7 bases and J dropped 6; count of bases not matched to a gene: 9. The CDR3 covers 15 residues. The V gene's germline CDR1 is MNHEY and CDR2 SVGAGI. This chain's CDR3 is CASTGSGRGPDTQYF. The CDR3 region has the DNA TGTGCCAGCACAGGTAGCGGGAGGGGACCGGATACGCAGTATTTT.